This T cell receptor beta chain was sequenced for a study of T cells in Graves' hyperthyroidism and ophthalmopathy. For the study at large: Any treatment followed the collection of peripheral blood at initial diagnosis.

Points on this clonotype: Its matching antigen is unknown.

Points from the study as a whole: The model predicted ophthalmopathy a median 6.5 months before onset. Ophthalmopathy stood apart from stable hyperthyroidism in a 13 V-J model.

Template material for amplifying TCR beta CDR3 regions consisted of RNA transcripts. The HTBI primer set drove a first-round RT-PCR of the TCR CDR3. Each CDR3 protein is one row after TCRdb ran MiXCR on the multiplex PCR reads. The sample shows about half a million distinct CDR3 sequences, about 16% of them seen only once. Fresh peripheral blood, under 13 ml, yielded the PBMCs. The CDR3 consists of 15 residues. V gave up 6 bases and J gave up 7 bases, with 16 bases separating them. Germline CDR1 and CDR2: LGHDT and YNNKEL (reference sequence). The specimen sequenced was blood. The gene calls are TRBV3-1 and TRBJ1-6, with D possibly being TRBD1 (5 bases). This sequence originates from a woman aged 25 to 39 with Graves' ophthalmopathy. The CDR3 sequence is CASREGLLLNSPLHF. CDR3 bases: TGTGCCAGCAGAGAGGGGTTGCTACTCAATTCACCCCTCCACTTT.